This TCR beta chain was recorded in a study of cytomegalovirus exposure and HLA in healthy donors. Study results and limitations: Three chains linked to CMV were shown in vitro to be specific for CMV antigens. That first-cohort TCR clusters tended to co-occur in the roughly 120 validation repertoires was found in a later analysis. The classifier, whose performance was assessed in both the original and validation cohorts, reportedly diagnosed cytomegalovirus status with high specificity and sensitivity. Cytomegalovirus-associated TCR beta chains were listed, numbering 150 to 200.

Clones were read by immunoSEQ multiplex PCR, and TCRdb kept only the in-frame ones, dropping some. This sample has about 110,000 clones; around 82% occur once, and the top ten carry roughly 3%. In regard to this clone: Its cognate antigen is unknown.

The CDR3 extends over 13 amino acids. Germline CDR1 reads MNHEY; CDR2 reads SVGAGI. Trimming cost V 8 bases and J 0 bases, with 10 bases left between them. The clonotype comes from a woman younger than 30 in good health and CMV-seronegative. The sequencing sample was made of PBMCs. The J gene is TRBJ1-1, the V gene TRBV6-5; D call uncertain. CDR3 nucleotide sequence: TGTGCCAGCTTTCGGGGAATGAACACTGAAGCTTTCTTT. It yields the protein CASFRGMNTEAFF.